A selection of T cell receptor beta chains follows, all from one sample in a study of T cell clusters in autoimmune cytopenias. TCRdb re-called the multiplex PCR reads, yielding one record per CDR3 amino acid sequence without DNA. The sample holds about 5,900 distinct CDR3 sequences. Input material: peripheral blood. Source of these receptors: a human donor with an autoimmune cytopenia or autoimmune hepatitis (not recorded which). CDR3s include the opening cysteine and the closing phenylalanine or tryptophan. The listing skips clone size in some rows; elsewhere it reads once, few, many or a size class.

TRBJ1-2 TRBV10-3 NA CAITQPTANYGYTF
TRBJ2-2 TRBV6-6 NA CASGDRRINTGELFF
TRBJ2-1 TRBV12-3/TRBV12-4 medium-sized CASSRTSGIDNEQFF
TRBJ2-2 TRBV19 medium-sized CASSISGGNWAGELFF
TRBJ2-1 TRBV7-9 NA CASSFAPTVSHEQFF
TRBJ1-2 TRBV14 NA CASSQMTGGGYGYTF
TRBJ2-7 TRBV6-5 medium-sized CASSTGNYEQYF
TRBJ2-7 TRBV6-4 NA CASSLDLAGFSYEQYF
TRBJ2-7 TRBV7-9 NA CASTTGSEQYF
TRBJ2-1 TRBV5-5 medium-sized CASSLGTSGHEQFF
TRBJ1-1 TRBV6-2/TRBV6-3 NA CASTQDSPIRTVNTEAFF
TRBJ1-5 TRBV20-1 NA CSASSLYSNQPQHF
TRBJ2-7 TRBV6-2/TRBV6-3 medium-sized CASSIGTTYEQYF
TRBJ1-2 TRBV5-6 NA CASSLVSGQALYGYTF
TRBJ1-1 TRBV7-9 NA CASSLPRQDTEAFF
TRBJ2-1 TRBV11-1 NA CASSQDLGNEQFF
TRBJ1-2 TRBV19 NA CASSIEVDRGFGYTF
TRBJ2-3 TRBV20-1 NA CSAQAGTSGGAGDTQYF
TRBJ1-6 TRBV28 NA CASSHHRVDNSPLHF
TRBJ1-3 TRBV6-6 medium-sized CASRTRGNTIYF
TRBJ1-2 TRBV15 NA CATRRGGGYGYTF
TRBJ1-1 TRBV19 NA CASSPGTGYPMNTEAFF
TRBJ2-1 TRBV19 medium-sized CASSKTSGSYNEQFF
TRBJ2-5 TRBV19 medium-sized CASSFGLAEPQYF
TRBJ2-1 TRBV24-1 medium-sized CATSDFDNEQFF
TRBJ2-3 TRBV6-2/TRBV6-3 medium-sized CASSYVGSSTDTQYF
TRBJ2-1 TRBV30 medium-sized CAWSRGSSYNEQFF
TRBJ1-1 TRBV18 NA CASSPRRGTTGEAFF
TRBJ2-2 TRBV6-5 medium-sized CASTGRSNTGELFF
TRBJ1-6 TRBV6-5 NA CASSYSRGVGSPLHF
TRBJ2-7 TRBV6-2/TRBV6-3 medium-sized CASSESQGSPWYEQYF
TRBJ1-6 TRBV19 NA CASREQGRDTSPLHF
TRBJ1-6 TRBV13 medium-sized CASSLGTGNSPLHF
TRBJ1-2 TRBV5-5 NA CASSLPGSYGYTF
TRBJ1-1 TRBV18 medium-sized CASSPTRGGGENTEAFF
TRBJ2-7 TRBV6-5 medium-sized CASSYSTGHEQYF
TRBJ2-6 TRBV6-6 medium-sized CASSRDKSSGANVLTF
TRBJ2-5 TRBV5-6 NA CATRDRQGETQYF
TRBJ2-1 TRBV12-3/TRBV12-4 medium-sized CASSFDRYNEQFF
TRBJ2-1 TRBV12-3/TRBV12-4 NA CASSLTSGGEQFF
TRBJ2-1 TRBV29-1 medium-sized CSAPSGRSTFPYNEQFF
TRBJ2-1 TRBV12-3/TRBV12-4 NA CASRGLAGVYDEQFF
TRBJ2-7 TRBV11-2 NA CASSLELGSYEQYF
TRBJ2-6 TRBV5-6 medium-sized CASSLSDSGANVLTF
TRBJ2-7 TRBV7-6 medium-sized CASSSNPYEQYF
TRBJ1-5 TRBV11-1 NA CASNQQTGPGNQPQHF
TRBJ2-7 TRBV19 NA CASSIDKGQGAYEQYF
TRBJ2-1 TRBV2 NA CASKTSGLLEQFF
TRBJ2-3 TRBV7-9 NA CASSPSGGRDTQYF
TRBJ2-7 TRBV20-1 NA CSARSSDRVGYEQYF
TRBJ2-1 TRBV30 NA CAWSNYNEQFF
TRBJ2-7 TRBV13 NA CASSLEQGYEQYF
TRBJ2-7 TRBV6-2/TRBV6-3 NA CASSRDGPGKYF
TRBJ1-2 TRBV19 medium-sized CASSIGYRVWNYGYTF
TRBJ2-7 TRBV10-3 NA CAISSGTGMYEQYF
TRBJ2-7 TRBV6-2/TRBV6-3 medium-sized CATSWGYEQYF
TRBJ1-6 TRBV19 medium-sized CASSLGQGYSYNSPLHF
TRBJ2-5 TRBV5-8 NA CASSLGGDQETQYF
TRBJ2-7 TRBV27 NA CASSAYGPDSYEQYF
TRBJ2-1 TRBV12-3/TRBV12-4 NA CASSSNRFEQFF